The subject of this entry is one T cell receptor (beta chain). The data stem from a study of T cell responses to AZD1222 COVID-19 vaccine. Libraries were prepared by immunoSEQ multiplex PCR; TCRdb keeps only in-frame clonotypes and omits some of them. The sample holds approximately 120,000 clones, 89% seen once. V lost 4 bases, J lost 0 bases, and 12 bases stayed unmatched. The CDR3 contains 18 residues. Germline CDR1 SGHRS, CDR2 YFSETQ. The sequence came from an adult in good health. The sequencing used peripheral blood, collected on day 0 of AZD1222 vaccination. The chain carries TRBV5-1 and TRBJ2-1; 8 bases line up with TRBD2. The DNA for the CDR3 is TGCGCCAGCAGCCCGTGGCTCGGGAGCGGGAGCTCCTACAATGAGCAGTTCTTC. It yields the protein CASSPWLGSGSSYNEQFF.